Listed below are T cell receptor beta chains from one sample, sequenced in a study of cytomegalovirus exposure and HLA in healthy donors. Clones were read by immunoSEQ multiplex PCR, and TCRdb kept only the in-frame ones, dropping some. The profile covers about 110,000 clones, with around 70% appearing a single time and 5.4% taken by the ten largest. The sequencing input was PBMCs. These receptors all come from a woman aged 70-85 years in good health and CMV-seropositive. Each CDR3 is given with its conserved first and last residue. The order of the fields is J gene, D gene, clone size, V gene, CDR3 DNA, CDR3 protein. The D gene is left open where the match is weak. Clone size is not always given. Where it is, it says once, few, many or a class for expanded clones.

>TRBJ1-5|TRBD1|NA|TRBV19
TGTGCCAGTAGTTCCCTCGACAGGGCACAGCCCCAGCATTTT
CASSSLDRAQPQHF
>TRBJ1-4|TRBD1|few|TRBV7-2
TGTGCCAGCAGCTTAGCGAGGGGGCGCGTTGAAAAACTGTTTTTT
CASSLARGRVEKLFF
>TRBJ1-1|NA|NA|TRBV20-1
TGCAGTGCGGCCCCAGGGGTGGGGGCTTTCTTT
CSAAPGVGAFF
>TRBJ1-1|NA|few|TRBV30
TGTGCCATACACGAGAACACTGAAGCTTTCTTT
CAIHENTEAFF
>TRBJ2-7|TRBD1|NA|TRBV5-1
TGCGCCAGCAGCCAGGACAGGGGGCTTGGCGAGCAGTACTTC
CASSQDRGLGEQYF
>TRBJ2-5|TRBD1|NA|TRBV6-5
TGTGCCATCCAACAGGGGGCAGGAGAGGCCCAGTACTTC
CAIQQGAGEAQYF
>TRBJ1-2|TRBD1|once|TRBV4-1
TGCGCCAGCAGCCAAGGGGACAGGGGTGGCTACACCTTC
CASSQGDRGGYTF
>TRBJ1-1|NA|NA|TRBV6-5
TGTGCCAGCAGTTACGCGTCGGGGATCCCGCTTGGAGCTTTCTTT
CASSYASGIPLGAFF
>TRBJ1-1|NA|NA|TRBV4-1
TGCGCCAGCGCCCCAAATACAGGGAATCCTGAAGCTTTCTTT
CASAPNTGNPEAFF
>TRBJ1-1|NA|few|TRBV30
TGTGCCTGGAGTGTAGGGTTGGGGGGCACTGAAGCTTTCTTT
CAWSVGLGGTEAFF
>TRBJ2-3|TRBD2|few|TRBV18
TGTGCCAGCTCACCACTGGCCGCGGGGGGGCCGGATACGCAGTATTTT
CASSPLAAGGPDTQYF
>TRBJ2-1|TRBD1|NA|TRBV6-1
TGTGCCAGCAGTTGGGGGACAGGGCTTTACAATGAGCAGTTCTTC
CASSWGTGLYNEQFF
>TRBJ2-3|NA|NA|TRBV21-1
TGTGCCAGCAGCGGGCAGGGGCGCACAGATACGCAGTATTTT
CASSGQGRTDTQYF
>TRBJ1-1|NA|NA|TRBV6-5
TGTGCCAGCAGTTACGCCGTTGGTGGGGCGACTGAAGCTTTCTTT
CASSYAVGGATEAFF
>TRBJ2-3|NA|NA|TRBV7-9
TGTGCCAGCACCCCTAATACAGATACGCAGTATTTT
CASTPNTDTQYF
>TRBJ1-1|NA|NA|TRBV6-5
TGTGCCAGCAGTTACTCGGGCCTGAACACTGAAGCTTTCTTT
CASSYSGLNTEAFF
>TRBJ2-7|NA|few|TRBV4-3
TGCGCCAGCAGCCCTGGACAGCAGCTTGAGCAGTACTTC
CASSPGQQLEQYF
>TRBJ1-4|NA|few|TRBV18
TGTGCCAGCTTCAAATTGGGGGGTGAAAAACTGTTTTTT
CASFKLGGEKLFF
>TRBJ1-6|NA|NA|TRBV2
TGTGCCAGCAGTGACGAGGTTGGATCACCCCTCCACTTT
CASSDEVGSPLHF
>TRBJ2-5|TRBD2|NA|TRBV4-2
TGTGCCAGCAGCCAAGACCAGCGGGGGGCGATCCAAGAGACCCAGTACTTC
CASSQDQRGAIQETQYF
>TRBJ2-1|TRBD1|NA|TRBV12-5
TGTGCTAGTGGTTTAAGGGGGGGACAGGGACTTCTTTTCTCCTACAATGAGCAGTTCTTC
CASGLRGGQGLLFSYNEQFF
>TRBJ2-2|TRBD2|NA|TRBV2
TGTGCCAGCAGTGAGGAGAGCGGGGGGGCCCCCGGGGAGCTGTTTTTT
CASSEESGGAPGELFF
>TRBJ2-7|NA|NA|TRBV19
TGTGCCAGCAGACGGGGTCCGCCGAACTACGAGCAGTACTTC
CASRRGPPNYEQYF
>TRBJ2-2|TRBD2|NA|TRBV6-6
TGTGCCAGCAGTACGGCTGGGACTAGCGGGGCTGGGGAGCTGTTTTTT
CASSTAGTSGAGELFF
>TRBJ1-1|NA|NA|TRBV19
TGTGCCAGTAGTCGAACCCCTAGGAGCACTGAAGCTTTCTTT
CASSRTPRSTEAFF
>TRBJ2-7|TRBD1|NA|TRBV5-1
TGCGCCAGCAGGGACAGGGGAGGCTACGAGCAGTACTTC
CASRDRGGYEQYF
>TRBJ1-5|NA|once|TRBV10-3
TGTGCCATCAGGGCAGGGGAAGAGCCCCAGCATTTT
CAIRAGEEPQHF
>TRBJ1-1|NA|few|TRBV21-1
TGTGCCAGCAGCAAAGACAGGGTTGGGAACACTGAAGCTTTCTTT
CASSKDRVGNTEAFF
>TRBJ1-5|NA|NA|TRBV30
TGTGCCTGGAGTGGACAGTTGGATCAGCCCCAGCATTTT
CAWSGQLDQPQHF
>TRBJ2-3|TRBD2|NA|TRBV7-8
TGTGCCAGCAGCTTGTTTCTAGCGGGGGCCGGCACAGATACGCAGTATTTT
CASSLFLAGAGTDTQYF
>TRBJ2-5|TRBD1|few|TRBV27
TGTGCCAGCAGCGTCGAGGGGACAGGGGGCTGGGAGACCCAGTACTTC
CASSVEGTGGWETQYF
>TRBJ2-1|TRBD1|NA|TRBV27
TGTGCCAGCTCAACCCAGGGGGCGGTCAATGAGCAGTTCTTC
CASSTQGAVNEQFF
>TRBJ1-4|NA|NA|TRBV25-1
TGTGCCAGCAGTGAATACAGGGGACGCGAAAAACTGTTTTTT
CASSEYRGREKLFF
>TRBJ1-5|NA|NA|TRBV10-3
TGTGCCATCAGGGACGAAGCGGGCAATCAGCCCCAGCATTTT
CAIRDEAGNQPQHF
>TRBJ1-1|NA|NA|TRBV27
TGTGCCAGCCGATTCGACAGAGGCACTGAAGCTTTCTTT
CASRFDRGTEAFF
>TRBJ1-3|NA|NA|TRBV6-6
TGTGCCAGCAGTACTCGTCAGGACGCGGGGGACACCATATATTTT
CASSTRQDAGDTIYF
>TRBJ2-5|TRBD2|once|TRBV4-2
TGTGCCAGCAGCCGGACTAGCGGGAGCCAAGAGACCCAGTACTTC
CASSRTSGSQETQYF
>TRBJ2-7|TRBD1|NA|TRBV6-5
TGTGCCAGCAGCGGACAGGGGTTCGACGAGCAGTACTTC
CASSGQGFDEQYF
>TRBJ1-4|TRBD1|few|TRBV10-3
TGTGCCATCAGCGGACAGGGGGTTACAACTAATGAAAAACTGTTTTTT
CAISGQGVTTNEKLFF
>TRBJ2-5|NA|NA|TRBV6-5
TGTGCCAGCAGTTACCATCAGGGGCCTGGGACCCAGTACTTC
CASSYHQGPGTQYF
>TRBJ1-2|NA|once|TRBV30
TGTGCCTGGGGAAAATCAGGGTCTAACTATGGCTACACCTTC
CAWGKSGSNYGYTF
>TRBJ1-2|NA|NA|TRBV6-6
TGTGCCAGCAGTCTCCTTGGGGCTGACTATGGCTACACCTTC
CASSLLGADYGYTF
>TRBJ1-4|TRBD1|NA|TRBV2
TGTGCCAGCAGAGGACAGGGGGCCTTGGTGGAAAAACTGTTTTTT
CASRGQGALVEKLFF
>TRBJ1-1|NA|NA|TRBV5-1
TGCGCCAGCAGCCTGTCCCGTTTGAACACTGAAGCTTTCTTT
CASSLSRLNTEAFF
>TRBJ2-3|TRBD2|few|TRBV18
TGTGCCAGCTCACCACTAGCGGGGGGCACAGATACGCAGTATTTT
CASSPLAGGTDTQYF
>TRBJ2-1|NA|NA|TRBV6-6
TGTGCCAGCAGTTACACAGGGAATGAGCAGTTCTTC
CASSYTGNEQFF
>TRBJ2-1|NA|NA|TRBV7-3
TGTGCCAGCAGCTTTTCCCTACGGGGTGATGAGCAGTTCTTC
CASSFSLRGDEQFF
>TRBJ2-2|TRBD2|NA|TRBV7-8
TGTGCCAGCAGCTTACGCAGAACTAGCGGGGGGGGTACCGGGGAGCTGTTTTTT
CASSLRRTSGGGTGELFF
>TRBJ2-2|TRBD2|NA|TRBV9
TGTGCCAGCAGCGCCGCCGGGACTAGCGGGACCGGGGAGCTGTTTTTT
CASSAAGTSGTGELFF
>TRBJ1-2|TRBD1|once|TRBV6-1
TGTGCCAGCAGGGGACAGTGGGTCTATGGCTACACCTTC
CASRGQWVYGYTF
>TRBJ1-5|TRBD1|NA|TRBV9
TGTGCCAGCAGCGGTGAACAGGGGGACGGTCAGCCCCAGCATTTT
CASSGEQGDGQPQHF
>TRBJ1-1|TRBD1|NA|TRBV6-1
TGTGCCAGCCTCGGGACAGGGGAAATGAACACTGAAGCTTTCTTT
CASLGTGEMNTEAFF
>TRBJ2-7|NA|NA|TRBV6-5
TGTGCCAGCAGTTTCGACACGGCGCGGGGCGAGCAGTACTTC
CASSFDTARGEQYF
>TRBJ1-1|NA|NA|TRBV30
TGTGCCTGGAGTGTACTTAGCACTGAAGCTTTCTTT
CAWSVLSTEAFF
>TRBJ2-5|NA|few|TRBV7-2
TGTGCCAGCAGCCCCCTTGGACTTCAATCGGGGACCCAGTACTTC
CASSPLGLQSGTQYF
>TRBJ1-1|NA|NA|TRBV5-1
TGCGCCAGCAGCTTGGACGGGGGGCCGAACACTGAAGCTTTCTTT
CASSLDGGPNTEAFF
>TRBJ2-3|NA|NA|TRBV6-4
TGTGCCAGCAAGGTTGGAGACAGTAGCACAGATACGCAGTATTTT
CASKVGDSSTDTQYF
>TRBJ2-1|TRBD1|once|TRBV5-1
TGCGCCAGCAGACGAAACTCCGGGACAGGGGGCACGAGTGAGCAGTTCTTC
CASRRNSGTGGTSEQFF
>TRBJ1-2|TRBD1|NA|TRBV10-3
TGTGCCATCAGGGGACAGGGGACGGATGGCTACACCTTC
CAIRGQGTDGYTF